This TCR beta chain emerged from a study of control samples from healthy donors and cancer patients. Here immunoSEQ multiplex PCR was the method, and the copy in TCRdb shows in-frame clones only, minus some. The table records about 86,000 clones, over 90% of them present only once. The germline V gene encodes CDR1 SGHNT and CDR2 YENEEA. The CDR3 extends over 14 amino acids. V was pared by 7 bases and J by 0 bases, with 10 bases between. The chain combines TRBV11-3 with TRBJ1-3; D is undetermined. The sequence came from a woman in her 30s in good health. Sequences were obtained from blood. The CDR3, as DNA: TGTGCCAGCACCCAGGCCAGCTCTGGAAACACCATATATTTT. It encodes CASTQASSGNTIYF.